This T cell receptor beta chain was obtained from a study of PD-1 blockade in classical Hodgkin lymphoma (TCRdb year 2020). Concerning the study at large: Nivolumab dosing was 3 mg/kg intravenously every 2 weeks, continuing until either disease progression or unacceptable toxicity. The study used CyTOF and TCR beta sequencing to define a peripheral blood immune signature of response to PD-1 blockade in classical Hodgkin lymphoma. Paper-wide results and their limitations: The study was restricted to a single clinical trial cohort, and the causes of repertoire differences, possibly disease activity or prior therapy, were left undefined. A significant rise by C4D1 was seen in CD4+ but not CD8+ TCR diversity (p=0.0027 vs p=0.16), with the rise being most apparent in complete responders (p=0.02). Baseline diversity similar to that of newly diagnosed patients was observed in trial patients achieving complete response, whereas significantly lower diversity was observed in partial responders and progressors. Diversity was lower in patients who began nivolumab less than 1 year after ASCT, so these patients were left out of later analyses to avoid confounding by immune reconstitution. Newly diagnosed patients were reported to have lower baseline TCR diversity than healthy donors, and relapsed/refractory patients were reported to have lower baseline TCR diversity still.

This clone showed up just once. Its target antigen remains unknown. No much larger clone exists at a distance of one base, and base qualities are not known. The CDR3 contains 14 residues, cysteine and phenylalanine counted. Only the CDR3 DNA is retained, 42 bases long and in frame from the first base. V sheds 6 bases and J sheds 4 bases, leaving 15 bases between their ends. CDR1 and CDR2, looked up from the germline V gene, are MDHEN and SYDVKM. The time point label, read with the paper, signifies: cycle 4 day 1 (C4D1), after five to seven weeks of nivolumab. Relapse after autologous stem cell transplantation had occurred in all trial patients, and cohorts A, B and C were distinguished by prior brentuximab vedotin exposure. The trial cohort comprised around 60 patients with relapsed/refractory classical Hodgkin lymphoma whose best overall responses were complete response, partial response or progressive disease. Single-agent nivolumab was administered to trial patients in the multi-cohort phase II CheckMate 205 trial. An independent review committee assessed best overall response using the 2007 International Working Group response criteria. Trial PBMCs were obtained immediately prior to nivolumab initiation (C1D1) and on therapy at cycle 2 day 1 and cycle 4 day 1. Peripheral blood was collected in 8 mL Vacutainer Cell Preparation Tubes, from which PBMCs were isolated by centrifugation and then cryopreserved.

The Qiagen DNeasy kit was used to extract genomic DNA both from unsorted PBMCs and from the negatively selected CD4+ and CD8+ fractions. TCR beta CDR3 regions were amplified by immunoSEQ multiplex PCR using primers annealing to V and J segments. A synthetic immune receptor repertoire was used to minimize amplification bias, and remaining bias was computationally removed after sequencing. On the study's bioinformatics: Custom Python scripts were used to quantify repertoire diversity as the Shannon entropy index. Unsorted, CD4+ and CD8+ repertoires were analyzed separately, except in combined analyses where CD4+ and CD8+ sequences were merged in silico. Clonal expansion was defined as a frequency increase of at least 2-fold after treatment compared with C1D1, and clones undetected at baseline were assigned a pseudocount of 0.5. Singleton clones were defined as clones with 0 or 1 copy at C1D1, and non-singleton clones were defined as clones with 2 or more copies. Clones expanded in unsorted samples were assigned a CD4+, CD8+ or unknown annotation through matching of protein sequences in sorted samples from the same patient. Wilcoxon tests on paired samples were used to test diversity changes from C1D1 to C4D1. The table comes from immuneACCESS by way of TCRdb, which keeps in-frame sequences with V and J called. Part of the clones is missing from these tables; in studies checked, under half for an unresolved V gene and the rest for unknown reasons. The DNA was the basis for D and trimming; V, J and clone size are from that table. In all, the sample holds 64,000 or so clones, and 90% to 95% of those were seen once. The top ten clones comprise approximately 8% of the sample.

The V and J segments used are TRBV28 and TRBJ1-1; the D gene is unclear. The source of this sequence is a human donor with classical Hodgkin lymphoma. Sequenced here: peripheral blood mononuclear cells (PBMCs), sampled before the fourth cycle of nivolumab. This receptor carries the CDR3 CASSLLRWGTEAFF. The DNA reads TGTGCCAGCAGCCTACTCAGGTGGGGCACTGAAGCTTTCTTT.